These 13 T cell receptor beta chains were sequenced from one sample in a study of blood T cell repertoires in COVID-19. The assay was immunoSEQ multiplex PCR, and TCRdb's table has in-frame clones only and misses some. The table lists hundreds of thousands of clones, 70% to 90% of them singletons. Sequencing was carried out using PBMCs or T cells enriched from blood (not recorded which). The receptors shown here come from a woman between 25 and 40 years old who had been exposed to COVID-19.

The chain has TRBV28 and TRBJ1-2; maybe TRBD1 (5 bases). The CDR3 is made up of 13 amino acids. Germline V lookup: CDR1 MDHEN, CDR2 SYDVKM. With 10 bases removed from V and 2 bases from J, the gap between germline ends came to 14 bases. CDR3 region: CATTPGRNYGYTF. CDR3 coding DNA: TGTGCCACAACCCCAGGGAGGAACTATGGCTACACCTTC.

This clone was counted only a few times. The CDR3 sequence is CASKGQGDSPLHF. The CDR3 DNA reads as TGTGCCAGCAAGGGACAGGGGGATTCACCCCTCCACTTT. The genes are TRBV2 and TRBJ1-6; 11 bases align to TRBD1. Germline assignment: CDR1 SNHLY and CDR2 FYNNEI. Unmatched junction bases numbered 1, after V lost 7 bases and J lost 8 bases. The CDR3 contains 13 residues.

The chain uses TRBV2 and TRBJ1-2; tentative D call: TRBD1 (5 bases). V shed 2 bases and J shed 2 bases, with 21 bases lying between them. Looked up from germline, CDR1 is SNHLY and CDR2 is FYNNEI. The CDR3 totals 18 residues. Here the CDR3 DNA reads TGTGCCAGCAGTGAACTGAGGGACTTCCCACTACCGAACTATGGCTACACCTTC. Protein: CASSELRDFPLPNYGYTF. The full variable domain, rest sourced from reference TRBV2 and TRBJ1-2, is EPEVTQTPSHQVTQMGQEVILRCVPISNHLYFYWYRQILGQKVEFLVSFYNNEISEKSEIFDDQFSVERPDGSNFTLKIRSTKLEDSAMYFCASSELRDFPLPNYGYTFGSGTRLTVV.

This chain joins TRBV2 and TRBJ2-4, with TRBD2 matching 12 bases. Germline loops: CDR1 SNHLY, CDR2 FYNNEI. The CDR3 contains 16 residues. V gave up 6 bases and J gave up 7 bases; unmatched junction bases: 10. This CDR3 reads CASSPSSGGAGNIQYF. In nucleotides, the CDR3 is TGTGCCAGCAGCCCATCTAGCGGGGGGGCAGGCAACATTCAGTACTTC.

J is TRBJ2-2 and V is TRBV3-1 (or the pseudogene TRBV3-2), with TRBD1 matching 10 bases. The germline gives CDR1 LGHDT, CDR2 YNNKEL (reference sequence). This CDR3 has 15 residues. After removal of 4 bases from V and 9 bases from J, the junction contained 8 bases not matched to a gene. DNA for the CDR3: TGTGCCAGCAGCCCTCGGACAGGGGGTATCCGGGAGCTGTTTTTT. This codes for CASSPRTGGIRELFF.

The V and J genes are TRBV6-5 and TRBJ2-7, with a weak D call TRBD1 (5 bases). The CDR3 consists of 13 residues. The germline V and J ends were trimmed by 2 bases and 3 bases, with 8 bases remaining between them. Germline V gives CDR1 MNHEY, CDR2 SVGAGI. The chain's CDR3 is CASSYARDYEQYF. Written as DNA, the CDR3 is TGTGCCAGCAGTTACGCCAGGGACTACGAGCAGTACTTC.

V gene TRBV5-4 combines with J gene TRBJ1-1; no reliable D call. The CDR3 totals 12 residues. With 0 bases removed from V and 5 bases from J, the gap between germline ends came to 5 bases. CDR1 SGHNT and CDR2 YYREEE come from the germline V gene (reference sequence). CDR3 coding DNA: TGTGCCAGCAGCTTGGCACGGACTGAAGCTTTCTTT. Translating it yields CASSLARTEAFF. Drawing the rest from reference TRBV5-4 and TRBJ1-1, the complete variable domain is ETGVTQSPTHLIKTRGQQVTLRCSSQSGHNTVSWYQQALGQGPQFIFQYYREEENGRGNFPPRFSGLQFPNYSSELNVNALELDDSALYLCASSLARTEAFFGQGTRLTVV.

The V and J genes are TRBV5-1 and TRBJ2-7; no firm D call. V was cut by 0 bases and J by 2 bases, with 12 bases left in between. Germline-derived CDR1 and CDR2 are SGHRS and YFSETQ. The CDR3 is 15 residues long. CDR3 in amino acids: CASSLGPLGPYEQYF. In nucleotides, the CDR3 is TGCGCCAGCAGCTTGGGGCCTCTAGGCCCCTACGAGCAGTACTTC.

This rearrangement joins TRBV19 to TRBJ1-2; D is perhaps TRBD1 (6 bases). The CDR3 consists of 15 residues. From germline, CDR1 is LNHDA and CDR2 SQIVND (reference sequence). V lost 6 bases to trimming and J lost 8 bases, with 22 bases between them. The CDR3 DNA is TGTGCCAGTAGGGACAGATATGGCGACAGCCAAGGCTACACCTTC. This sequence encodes CASRDRYGDSQGYTF.

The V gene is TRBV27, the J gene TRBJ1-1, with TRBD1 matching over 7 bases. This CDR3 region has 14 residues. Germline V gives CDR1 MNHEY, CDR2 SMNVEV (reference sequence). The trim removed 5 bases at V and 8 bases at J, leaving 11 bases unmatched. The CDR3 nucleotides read TGTGCCAGCAGTCCGGAGACAGGGCGCGGGGAAGCTTTCTTT. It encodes CASSPETGRGEAFF.

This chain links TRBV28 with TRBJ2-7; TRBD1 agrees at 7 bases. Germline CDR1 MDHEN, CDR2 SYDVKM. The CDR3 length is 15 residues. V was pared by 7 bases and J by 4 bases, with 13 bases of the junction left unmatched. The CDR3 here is CASISSQGVEYEQYF. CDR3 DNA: TGTGCCAGCATCTCGTCTCAGGGGGTGGAGTACGAGCAGTACTTC.

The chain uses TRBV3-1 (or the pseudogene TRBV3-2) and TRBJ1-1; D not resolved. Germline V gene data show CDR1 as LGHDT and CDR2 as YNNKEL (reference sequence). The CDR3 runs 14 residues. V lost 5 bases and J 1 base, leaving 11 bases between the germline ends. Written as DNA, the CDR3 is TGTGCCAGCAGCTCAAGGGCGGGGAACACTGAAGCTTTCTTT. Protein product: CASSSRAGNTEAFF.

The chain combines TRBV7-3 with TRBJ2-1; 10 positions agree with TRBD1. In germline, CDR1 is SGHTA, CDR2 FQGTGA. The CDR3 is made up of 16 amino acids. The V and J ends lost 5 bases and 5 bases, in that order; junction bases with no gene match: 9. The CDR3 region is CASSPVTGGDHNEQFF. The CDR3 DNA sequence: TGTGCCAGCAGCCCTGTGACAGGGGGCGACCACAATGAGCAGTTCTTC.